Listed below are T cell receptor beta chains from one sample, sequenced in a study of cytotoxic CD8 clonotypes in ibrutinib-treated CLL. Only in-frame clones appear in the TCRdb table, and some are missing; sequencing was by immunoSEQ multiplex PCR. The sample consists of approximately 50,000 clones, approximately 71% of them appearing once. The specimen was PBMCs, collected after 12 months of ibrutinib treatment. The origin of the receptors is a human donor with chronic lymphocytic leukemia. The CDR3 runs from the conserved cysteine through the conserved F or W. Each record gives: J gene, V gene, clone size, D gene, CDR3 DNA, CDR3 protein. D genes are given only for firm matches. Size is stated for part of the rows, as once, few or many counts, or as a class when the clone is expanded.

>TRBJ2-1|TRBV7-6|.|TRBD2
TGTGCCAGCAGCTGGGGGGGTCAGGGCACGGGAGGGTACAATGAGCAGTTCTTC
CASSWGGQGTGGYNEQFF
>TRBJ2-2|TRBV5-4|.|TRBD2
TGTGCCAGCAGCCGGGCGGGAGCCGGGGAGCTGTTTTTT
CASSRAGAGELFF
>TRBJ2-6|TRBV5-5|.|.
TGTGCCAGCAGCTTCTCAGGGATCTCTGGGGCCAACGTCCTGACTTTC
CASSFSGISGANVLTF
>TRBJ2-5|TRBV18|.|TRBD1
TGTGCCAGCTCACCCGGGACAGCACAAGAGACCCAGTACTTC
CASSPGTAQETQYF
>TRBJ1-4|TRBV30|.|.
TGTGCCTGGAGTGTACAGTTGGGGTACCGTGAAAAACTGTTTTTT
CAWSVQLGYREKLFF
>TRBJ2-1|TRBV10-2|.|TRBD2
TGCGCCAGCAAGCGCCTAGCGGGTGGCTCCTACAATGAGCAGTTCTTC
CASKRLAGGSYNEQFF
>TRBJ1-3|TRBV28|.|.
TGTGCCAGCAGTTTGATCAGGCCACTCTCTGGAAACACCATATATTTT
CASSLIRPLSGNTIYF
>TRBJ2-2|TRBV6-4|few|TRBD2
TGTGCCAGCAGTGCCTCCCCGGGACTAACGAACACCGGGGAGCTGTTTTTT
CASSASPGLTNTGELFF
>TRBJ2-7|TRBV28|.|.
TGTGCCAGCAGTTTATCGGGACTTAACTACGAGCAGTACTTC
CASSLSGLNYEQYF
>TRBJ2-1|TRBV5-1|few|TRBD2
TGCGCCAGCAGTCCCGGGACTAGCAGCTACAATGAGCAGTTCTTC
CASSPGTSSYNEQFF
>TRBJ2-3|TRBV1|.|.
TGCACCAGCAGCCAAGAGAGGGCTAGCACAGATACGCAGTATTTT
CTSSQERASTDTQYF
>TRBJ1-1|TRBV11-3|.|TRBD1
TGTGCCAGCAGCGAAGAGACAGGGGCGAACACTGAAGCTTTCTTT
CASSEETGANTEAFF
>TRBJ2-3|TRBV7-8|.|.
TGTGCCAGCAGCTTAGCGCATATGAGCGGCACAGATACGCAGTATTTT
CASSLAHMSGTDTQYF
>TRBJ2-6|TRBV29-1|.|TRBD1
TGCAGCGTTGAAGGACAGGGGAGCTCTGGGGCCAACGTCCTGACTTTC
CSVEGQGSSGANVLTF
>TRBJ2-7|TRBV7-8|.|.
TGTGCCAGCAGCTTAAGGTTGGGGGACGTGGGGGCCTACGAGCAGTACTTC
CASSLRLGDVGAYEQYF
>TRBJ1-2|TRBV4-2|.|TRBD1
TGTGCCAGCAGCCAAGGAGCTGCAGGGGGAAACTATGGCTACACCTTC
CASSQGAAGGNYGYTF
>TRBJ2-1|TRBV2|once|TRBD1
TGTGCCAGCAAAACCGGGACAGGGGTCCACAATGAGCAGTTCTTC
CASKTGTGVHNEQFF
>TRBJ2-3|TRBV9|.|TRBD2
TGTGCCAGCAGCGTAGGGACTAGCGGGAGGGCCCTCGACACAGATACGCAGTATTTT
CASSVGTSGRALDTDTQYF
>TRBJ2-2|TRBV6-6|once|TRBD2
TGTGCCAGCAGCCTAGCGGGAGGGCAGGCCGGGGAGCTGTTTTTT
CASSLAGGQAGELFF
>TRBJ2-7|TRBV23-1|.|.
TGCGCCAGCGGACGAGCGGCGACGTTCTCCTACGAGCAGTACTTC
CASGRAATFSYEQYF
>TRBJ1-2|TRBV5-4|few|.
TGTGCCAGCAGCTCGTTGAGGACGGAGGCCTATGGCTACACCTTC
CASSSLRTEAYGYTF
>TRBJ2-5|TRBV7-8|.|TRBD2
TGTGCCAGCAGCGCGACTAGCGGGAGGTTTGAAGAGACCCAGTACTTC
CASSATSGRFEETQYF
>TRBJ2-7|TRBV15|once|.
TGTGCCACCAGCAGGCAAAGGGGGTCTAACTACGAGCAGTACTTC
CATSRQRGSNYEQYF
>TRBJ2-5|TRBV11-2|.|.
TGTGCCAGCAGCATTAGCAAGGGGATCGGGGAGACCCAGTACTTC
CASSISKGIGETQYF
>TRBJ2-7|TRBV2|.|TRBD2
TGTGCCAGCAGTGATTGGAGTCTAGCGGGAGTCTACGAGCAGTACTTC
CASSDWSLAGVYEQYF
>TRBJ1-1|TRBV7-2|.|TRBD1
TGTGCCAGCAGGCGACAGGGGGCCGACACTGAAGCTTTCTTT
CASRRQGADTEAFF
>TRBJ1-1|TRBV19|.|.
TGTGCCAGTAAAATCGGGAACACTGAAGCTTTCTTT
CASKIGNTEAFF
>TRBJ2-1|TRBV29-1|.|.
TGCAGCGGGCAGGACGGCCCGGGGGTCCGTGAGCAGTTCTTC
CSGQDGPGVREQFF
>TRBJ1-2|TRBV29-1|.|.
TGCGCGGATCGGGTTACGGTCTATGGCTACACCTTC
CADRVTVYGYTF
>TRBJ2-7|TRBV11-2|few|.
TGTGCCAGCAGCTTAGATAAGGGAGGACGGTACGAGCAGTACTTC
CASSLDKGGRYEQYF
>TRBJ1-1|TRBV7-6|.|.
TGTGCCAGCAGCGAAGGGATGGACACTGAAGCTTTCTTT
CASSEGMDTEAFF
>TRBJ2-5|TRBV19|.|TRBD1
TGTGCCAGTAGTGCGCAGGGGGCCGAGACCCAGTACTTC
CASSAQGAETQYF
>TRBJ2-1|TRBV9|.|.
TGTGCCAGCAGCGGGAGCGGCAGCTCCTACAATGAGCAGTTCTTC
CASSGSGSSYNEQFF
>TRBJ2-7|TRBV5-4|.|TRBD1
TGTGCCAGCAGCTTGGCTCAGGGGGCCAGCGAGCAGTACTTC
CASSLAQGASEQYF
>TRBJ2-7|TRBV10-1|.|TRBD2
TGCGCCAGCAGTGTTACTAGCGTTGGGGAGCAGTACTTC
CASSVTSVGEQYF
>TRBJ2-7|TRBV9|.|.
TGTGCCAGCAGCGTTTATGCAGGGAGCTACGAGCAGTACTTC
CASSVYAGSYEQYF
>TRBJ1-2|TRBV7-3|.|TRBD1
TGTGCCAGCAACCGGGACAGGGGGCCGAACTATGGCTACACCTTC
CASNRDRGPNYGYTF
>TRBJ1-5|TRBV10-2|.|.
TGCGCCAGCAGTGACAGGGGCAATCAGCCCCAGCATTTT
CASSDRGNQPQHF
>TRBJ2-2|TRBV4-3|few|TRBD2
TGCGCCAGCAGCCAACTCCTAGCGGGAGGAATTGAGGGTGGGCTGTTTTTT
CASSQLLAGGIEGGLFF
>TRBJ2-7|TRBV7-2|.|TRBD2
TGTGCCAGCACAAGAGCGGGAGTCTCCTACGAGCAGTACTTC
CASTRAGVSYEQYF
>TRBJ2-1|TRBV27|.|TRBD2
TGTGCCAGCAGTTTGGTCCTAGCGGGAATAAATGAGCAGTTCTTC
CASSLVLAGINEQFF
>TRBJ2-7|TRBV10-2|few|.
TGCGCCAGCATGTCCCCGGGGGAGCAGTACTTC
CASMSPGEQYF
>TRBJ1-5|TRBV9|once|.
TGTGCCAGCAGCGTAGGCCCCAGGCCGGCGGGCAATCAGCCCCAGCATTTT
CASSVGPRPAGNQPQHF
>TRBJ1-4|TRBV5-1|.|.
TGCGCCAGCAGCTTGCTCCCGGAGACAACTAATGAAAAACTGTTTTTT
CASSLLPETTNEKLFF
>TRBJ2-3|TRBV6-1|.|TRBD2
TGTGCCAGCAGTGATCTAGCGGGAGGGCCCGATACGCAGTATTTT
CASSDLAGGPDTQYF
>TRBJ1-1|TRBV5-1|.|.
TGCGCCAGCAGCCGGGGTTCGGGGAGGGACGAAGCTTTCTTT
CASSRGSGRDEAFF
>TRBJ2-5|TRBV5-4|.|TRBD1
TGTGCCAGCAGAAGACAGGGTACAGGCCTAGAGACCCAGTACTTC
CASRRQGTGLETQYF
>TRBJ2-7|TRBV6-1|few|TRBD2
TGTGCCAGCAGTGAAGCGGGACTATCCTACGAGCAGTACTTC
CASSEAGLSYEQYF
>TRBJ2-2|TRBV9|.|TRBD2
TGTGCCAGCAGCGCCCCCGGGACTTCTAGCGGGAGAGGGACCGGGGAGCTGTTTTTT
CASSAPGTSSGRGTGELFF
>TRBJ2-1|TRBV4-3|.|TRBD2
TGCGCCAGCAGCCAAGCCCCAGCCGGAGCGGGAGGGCCTCATGAGCAGTTCTTC
CASSQAPAGAGGPHEQFF
>TRBJ2-1|TRBV18|.|TRBD1
TGTGCCAGCTCACCGGGACAGGGGTTTCTCTACGATGAGCAGTTCTTC
CASSPGQGFLYDEQFF